Each of the 23 T cell receptor beta chains below was sequenced from the same sample in a study of CD8 T cells in ankylosing spondylitis. In TCRdb, the 5' RACE reads were re-called with MiXCR into one record per CDR3 protein. The data show some 200,000 distinct CDR3 sequences, around a quarter seen once. The sequenced material came from blood, either unsorted or a sorted T cell fraction (not recorded which). Receptors originate from a male donor with ankylosing spondylitis or in good health (not recorded which).

V gene TRBV15 combines with J gene TRBJ1-5; D unclear. Per germline, CDR1 LNHNV and CDR2 YYDKDF (reference sequence). The V end lost 0 bases, the J end lost 1 base, and 4 bases lay between the germline ends. CDR3 length equals 14 residues. CDR3 bases: TGTGCCACCAGCAGAGATCACAGCAATCAGCCCCAGCATTTT. The encoded protein is CATSRDHSNQPQHF.

The sample holds many counts of this clonotype. The chain employs TRBV5-1 and TRBJ2-7; 8 nucleotides agree with TRBD2. Germline V lookup: CDR1 SGHRS, CDR2 YFSETQ. The length of the CDR3 is 14 residues. V lost 4 bases to trimming and J lost 5 bases; unmatched junction nucleotides: 8. DNA for the CDR3: TGCGCCAGCAGCCTAAGCGGGAGTATCAACGAGCAGTACTTC. This translates into CASSLSGSINEQYF.

This clonotype was detected many times. The V call is TRBV5-1, the J call TRBJ2-7, with unresolved D. V was clipped by 4 bases and J by 0 bases, with 11 bases between them. The length of the CDR3 is 14 residues. CDR1 and CDR2 (germline): SGHRS, YFSETQ. For the CDR3, the DNA is TGCGCCAGCAGCGCGGAGCGCGCCTCCTACGAGCAGTACTTC. Amino acids: CASSAERASYEQYF.

This sequence joins TRBV29-1 and TRBJ2-3; D uncertain. This CDR3 contains 13 residues. CDR1 is SQVTM and CDR2 is ANQGSEA in the germline V gene. Trimming stripped 4 bases from V and 5 bases from J, with 13 bases between. CDR3 loop: CSVGAEEGDTQYF. CDR3 sequence (DNA): TGCAGCGTTGGAGCAGAGGAAGGAGATACGCAGTATTTT.

This clonotype was recorded at least ten times. The gene calls are TRBV20-1 and TRBJ1-5; D may be TRBD1 (6 bases). Trimming cost V 3 bases and J 0 bases, with 15 bases left between them. The length of the CDR3 is 16 residues. Germline loops: CDR1 DFQATT, CDR2 SNEGSKA (reference sequence). DNA for the CDR3: TGCAGTGCTAGTTTCGGGGGCGGGAATAGCAATCAGCCCCAGCATTTT. Translating it yields CSASFGGGNSNQPQHF.

In its sample, this clonotype was seen many times. This chain joins TRBV20-1 and TRBJ2-3; tentatively, D is TRBD2 (6 bases). The CDR3 has 18 residues. The germline CDR1 and CDR2 sequences are DFQATT and SNEGSKA (reference sequence). V shed 0 bases and J shed 6 bases, with 25 bases lying between them. The CDR3 sequence: CSARDLGKVAGKVDTQYF. The CDR3 DNA is TGCAGTGCTAGAGACTTGGGAAAGGTCGCGGGGAAGGTGGATACGCAGTATTTT.

V and J are TRBV5-1 and TRBJ2-3; D unclear. The CDR3 runs to 14 residues. The germline CDR1 and CDR2 sequences are SGHRS and YFSETQ. Trimming took 1 base from V and 0 from J, leaving 6 bases between them. The CDR3 sequence: CASSLFLSTDTQYF. The CDR3 DNA follows: TGCGCCAGCAGCTTGTTTCTGAGCACAGATACGCAGTATTTT.

This clonotype was seen at least ten times. The chain joins TRBV20-1 to TRBJ2-3, with 8 positions matching TRBD2. CDR3 length equals 17 residues. The ends lost 5 bases at V and 1 base at J; junction bases unmatched: 14. From germline, CDR1 is DFQATT and CDR2 SNEGSKA (reference sequence). CDR3 in amino acids: CSASAAAGGLGTDTQYF. In nucleotides, the CDR3 is TGCAGTGCTTCCGCGGCCGCGGGAGGCCTGGGCACAGATACGCAGTATTTT.

This clonotype was counted only a few times. A much larger clone sits a single nucleotide away, making a read error possible. The chain joins TRBV20-1 to TRBJ1-6; 9 bases are shared with TRBD1. Per germline, CDR1 DFQATT and CDR2 SNEGSKA (reference sequence). The CDR3 runs 16 residues. In nucleotides, the CDR3 is TGCAGTTCTAGAGGTGATACAGGGGGCAAAGGATCACCCCTCCACTTT. Translated, it gives CSSRGDTGGKGSPLHF.

This clonotype was seen repeatedly, ten times or more. This sequence joins TRBV25-1 and TRBJ1-4, with 9 bases lining up with TRBD1. The CDR3 has 16 residues. Losses at the gene ends were 4 bases for V and 2 bases for J; bases not matched to a gene: 5. Germline CDR1 is MGHDK and CDR2 is SYGVNS. The CDR3: CASSGGQGWTNEKLFF. The CDR3 DNA reads as TGTGCCAGCAGTGGAGGACAGGGGTGGACTAATGAAAAACTGTTTTTT.

The V gene is TRBV7-6, the J gene TRBJ2-3; 7 nucleotides line up with TRBD2. Losses at the gene ends were 1 base for V and 1 base for J; bases not matched to a gene: 14. The CDR3 consists of 19 residues. Germline CDR1 reads SGHVS; CDR2 reads FNYEAQ. The CDR3 loop is CASSLVPGGLGKGTDTQYF. The CDR3 nucleotides are TGTGCCAGCAGCTTAGTCCCGGGAGGACTAGGTAAGGGCACAGATACGCAGTATTTT.

This chain joins TRBV5-1 and TRBJ2-1, with 9 bases aligning to TRBD1. Germline values: CDR1 SGHRS, CDR2 YFSETQ. CDR3 size: 11 residues. The V gene end was trimmed by 4 bases and the J gene end by 13 bases; junction bases not matched to a gene: 3. The CDR3 nucleotides read TGCGCCAGCAGCGCACAGGGGGCCCAGTTCTTC. Amino acids: CASSAQGAQFF.

V usage is TRBV20-1 and J usage is TRBJ2-1, with D unclear. Germline assignment: CDR1 DFQATT and CDR2 SNEGSKA (reference sequence). Trimming took 3 bases from V and 8 from J, leaving 5 bases between them. The CDR3 has 10 amino acids. CDR3 nucleotides: TGCAGTGCTAGCATCCATGAGCAGTTCTTC. Translation gives CSASIHEQFF.

The chain links TRBV20-1 to TRBJ2-3, with TRBD2 identical over 7 bases. The CDR3 extends over 14 amino acids. V lost 6 bases to trimming and J lost 3 bases; unmatched junction nucleotides: 9. Germline CDR1 and CDR2: DFQATT and SNEGSKA (reference sequence). For the CDR3, the DNA is TGCAGTGCAGTTTCAGCGGGATCGACAGATACGCAGTATTTT. Translation gives CSAVSAGSTDTQYF.

Ten or more counts support this clonotype. This sequence joins TRBV11-2 and TRBJ2-1; 8 positions match TRBD2. The CDR3 contains 18 residues. Germline V CDR1 and CDR2: SGHAT, FQNNGV. With V trimmed by 4 bases and J by 8 bases, 19 bases remained unmatched. The CDR3 loop is CASSSGAGRALRNDEQFF. In nucleotides, the CDR3 is TGTGCCAGCAGCTCAGGGGCCGGGAGGGCCCTCCGGAATGATGAGCAGTTCTTC.

The gene calls are TRBV12-3 or TRBV12-4 and TRBJ1-5; D gene unclear. Between the trimmed V and J ends, which lost 2 bases and 2 bases, there was a span of 7 bases. This CDR3 contains 14 residues. CDR3 protein: CASSLSDGNQPQHF. The CDR3 region has the DNA TGTGCCAGCAGTTTAAGTGACGGCAATCAGCCCCAGCATTTT.

The chain recombines TRBV6-5 with TRBJ2-7, with D possibly TRBD2 on 5 matching bases. The V gene's germline CDR1 is MNHEY and CDR2 SVGAGI. The CDR3 sequence is 12 residues long. V lost 6 bases to trimming and J lost 6 bases, with 12 bases between them. The CDR3 DNA sequence: TGTGCCAGCAGACCGAACCGGGGCGAGCAGTACTTC. Amino acids: CASRPNRGEQYF.

Ten or more counts support this clonotype. The rearrangement uses TRBV20-1 and TRBJ2-1; 11 bases align to TRBD1. In germline, CDR1 is DFQATT, CDR2 SNEGSKA (reference sequence). The CDR3 extends over 14 amino acids. After removal of 6 bases from V and 3 bases from J, the junction contained 4 bases not matched to a gene. CDR3 in amino acids: CSAIGTGGYNEQFF. CDR3 in DNA: TGCAGTGCGATCGGGACAGGGGGCTACAATGAGCAGTTCTTC.

The rearrangement uses TRBV2 and TRBJ2-5, with 9 bases matching TRBD1. The germline CDR1 and CDR2 sequences are SNHLY and FYNNEI. Trimming removed 4 bases from V and 2 bases from J; junction bases left unmatched: 8. This CDR3 is built from 16 residues. The chain's CDR3 is CASSGLRTGVQETQYF. The DNA for the CDR3 is TGTGCCAGCAGTGGGTTAAGGACAGGGGTGCAAGAGACCCAGTACTTC. Supplemented by reference TRBV2 and TRBJ2-5, the full variable domain reads EPEVTQTPSHQVTQMGQEVILRCVPISNHLYFYWYRQILGQKVEFLVSFYNNEISEKSEIFDDQFSVERPDGSNFTLKIRSTKLEDSAMYFCASSGLRTGVQETQYFGPGTRLLVL.

The chain is built from TRBV10-3 and TRBJ2-7; 7 bases are shared with TRBD2. Trimming removed 2 bases from V and 5 bases from J; junction bases left unmatched: 6. This CDR3 comprises 14 residues. Germline V lookup: CDR1 ENHRY, CDR2 SYGVKD. The CDR3 loop is CAISEGLVLNEQYF. Here the CDR3 DNA reads TGTGCCATCAGTGAGGGACTAGTTTTAAACGAGCAGTACTTC.

This clonotype appeared many times. This chain links TRBV29-1 with TRBJ2-1; 9 bases match TRBD1. Looked up from germline, CDR1 is SQVTM and CDR2 is ANQGSEA. The CDR3 has 11 amino acids. The V segment lost 7 bases and the J segment 9 bases; nucleotides outside the gene matches: 4. CDR3 protein: CSETGGGEQFF. As DNA, the CDR3 is TGCAGCGAAACAGGGGGCGGTGAGCAGTTCTTC.

This chain joins TRBV29-1 and TRBJ2-7; possibly TRBD2 for D (6 bases). The CDR3 extends over 14 amino acids. The V and J ends lost 0 bases and 3 bases respectively, with 12 bases between them. Germline V gene sequence: CDR1 SQVTM, CDR2 ANQGSEA. CDR3 nucleotides: TGCAGCGTTGAAGAGGAGGGGTTTCACTACGAGCAGTACTTC. Its translation: CSVEEEGFHYEQYF.

In its sample, this clonotype was seen many times. This chain connects TRBV6-2 or TRBV6-3 to TRBJ2-1; maybe TRBD2 (6 bases). This CDR3 has 13 amino acids. The germline V gene encodes CDR1 MNHEY and CDR2 SVGEGT. Trimming pared 7 bases from V and 7 bases from J, leaving 14 bases between. The CDR3 here is CASIGPSVNEQFF. The CDR3 DNA sequence: TGTGCCAGCATCGGGCCTAGCGTAAATGAGCAGTTCTTC.